Presented here are 8 T cell receptor beta chains from one specimen sequenced in a study of shared clonotypes between healthy human individuals (dated by TCRdb to about 2020). Library preparation used the immunoSEQ multiplex PCR assay. Entries here come from immuneACCESS through TCRdb and include only in-frame sequences with V and J called. Some clones fail to appear in such tables; in the studies checked, an unresolved V gene covers under half of the shortfall, and the cause of the remainder is unknown. This sample gives about half a million clones in total; 78% of them show up just once. Together, the top ten hold more than 10% of the sample. What was sequenced was PBMCs. The receptors stem from a woman between 40 and 55 years old in good health. Some clones in this sample may be carry-over from other donors' samples.

This clone was picked up one time. The V and J genes are TRBV6-5 and TRBJ1-2, with unresolved D. The CDR3 contains 12 residues. The V gene lost 6 bases and the J gene lost 8 bases, with 13 bases spanning the gap. CDR1 MNHEY and CDR2 SVGAGI come from the germline V gene. The CDR3, as DNA: TGTGCCAGCAGCCCACCCGGGCGGGGCTACACCTTC. Its protein product is CASSPPGRGYTF.

This clone was picked up one time. The chain recombines TRBV6-5 with TRBJ2-3, with 8 bases identical to TRBD1. The CDR3 sequence is 15 residues long. Germline V lookup: CDR1 MNHEY, CDR2 SVGAGI. Trimming removed 6 bases from V and 2 bases from J; junction bases left unmatched: 7. DNA of the CDR3: TGTGCCAGCAGCCCCGACAGGGGCCCCACAGATACGCAGTATTTT. As protein: CASSPDRGPTDTQYF.

In regard to this clone: Possible read error: a much larger clone is one base away. Other DNA sequences from this sample encode an identical CDR3 as well. This rearrangement joins TRBV28 to TRBJ1-5, with D tentatively TRBD1 (5 bases). V was trimmed by 6 bases and J by 5 bases, leaving 17 bases between them. The CDR3 length is 15 residues. The germline gives CDR1 MDHEN, CDR2 SYDVKM. The CDR3, as DNA: TGTGCCAGCAGCAGAATCCGGGGGACTTATCAGCCCCAGCATTTT. Translation: CASSRIRGTYQPQHF.

Here the CDR3 reads CASRDISYEQYF. The CDR3 DNA follows: TGTGCCAGCCGGGACATCTCCTACGAGCAGTACTTC. The rearrangement uses TRBV28 and TRBJ2-7; weak D call: TRBD1 (6 bases). V lost 8 bases, J lost 0 bases, and 8 bases lay in between. CDR3 length: 12 residues. The germline CDR1 and CDR2 sequences are MDHEN and SYDVKM.

The chain uses TRBV7-7 and TRBJ2-5; 9 bases are a match to TRBD1. Germline V gene data show CDR1 as SSHAT and CDR2 as FNYEAQ (reference sequence). Germline trimming cut 1 base from V and 5 bases from J; bases unmatched to any gene: 5. The CDR3 is 15 amino acids. In DNA form, the CDR3 reads TGTGCCAGCAGCTTAGGGACAGGGGCGGACGAGACCCAGTACTTC. The encoded protein is CASSLGTGADETQYF. The variable domain in full, with the rest retrieved from reference TRBV7-7 and TRBJ2-5, is GAGVSQSPRYKVTKRGQDVTLRCDPISSHATLYWYQQALGQGPEFLTYFNYEAQPDKSGLPSDRFSAERPEGSISTLTIQRTEQRDSAMYRCASSLGTGADETQYFGPGTRLLVL.

On this clone itself: This likely reflects a read error, since a far larger clone is one base away. The chain joins TRBV6-1 to TRBJ2-4; TRBD2 aligns across 8 bases. V lost 4 bases to trimming and J lost 6 bases; unmatched junction nucleotides: 8. From germline, CDR1 is MNHNS and CDR2 SASEGT. The CDR3 is 15 amino acids. CDR3 nucleotides: TGTGCCAGCAGTGTGATGGCGGGAGGAGTAAACATTCAGTACTTC. Its translation: CASSVMAGGVNIQYF.

The chain couples TRBV5-1 to TRBJ2-1; D tentatively fits TRBD1 or TRBD2 (5 bases each). This CDR3 comprises 15 residues. CDR1 is SGHRS, CDR2 YFSETQ, per germline. Deletions cut 4 bases from V and 7 bases from J, with 18 bases between. Here the CDR3 DNA reads TGCGCCAGCAGCCCCGGGACCGGGTGGGGGAATGAGCAGTTCTTC. It encodes CASSPGTGWGNEQFF. Full variable domain (outside the CDR3, taken from reference TRBV5-1 and TRBJ2-1): KAGVTQTPRYLIKTRGQQVTLSCSPISGHRSVSWYQQTPGQGLQFLFEYFSETQRNKGNFPGRFSGRQFSNSRSEMNVSTLELGDSALYLCASSPGTGWGNEQFFGPGTRLTVL.

A single count supports this clone. The chain employs TRBV13 and TRBJ2-1; D is ambiguous. Between the trimmed V and J ends, which lost 1 base and 4 bases, there was a span of 11 bases. The CDR3 contains 15 residues. Germline-derived CDR1 and CDR2 are PRHDT and FYEKMQ (reference sequence). The CDR3 DNA sequence: TGTGCCAGCAGCTTAGAGAAACAGAAATACAATGAGCAGTTCTTC. As protein: CASSLEKQKYNEQFF.